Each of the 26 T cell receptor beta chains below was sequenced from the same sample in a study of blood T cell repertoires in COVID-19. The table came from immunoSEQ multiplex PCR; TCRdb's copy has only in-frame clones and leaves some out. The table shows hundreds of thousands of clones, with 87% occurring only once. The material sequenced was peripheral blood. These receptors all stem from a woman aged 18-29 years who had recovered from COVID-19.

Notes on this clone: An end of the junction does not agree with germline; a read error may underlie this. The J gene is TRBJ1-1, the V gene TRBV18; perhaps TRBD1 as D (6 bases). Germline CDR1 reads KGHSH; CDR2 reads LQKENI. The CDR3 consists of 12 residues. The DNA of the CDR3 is TGTGCCAGCTCACTCCGGGACACAGAAGCTTTCTTT. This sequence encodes CASSLRDTEAFF.

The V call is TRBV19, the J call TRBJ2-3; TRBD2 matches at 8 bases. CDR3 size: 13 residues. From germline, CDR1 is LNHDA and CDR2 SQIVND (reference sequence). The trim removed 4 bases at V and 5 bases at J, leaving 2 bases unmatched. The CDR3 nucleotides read TGTGCCAGTAGTACGACTAGCGTAGATACGCAGTATTTT. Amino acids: CASSTTSVDTQYF.

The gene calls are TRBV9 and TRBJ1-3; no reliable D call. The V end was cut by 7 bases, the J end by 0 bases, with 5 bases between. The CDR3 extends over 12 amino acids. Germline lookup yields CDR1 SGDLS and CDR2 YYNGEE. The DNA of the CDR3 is TGTGCCAGCGGGAGCTCTGGAAACACCATATATTTT. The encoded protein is CASGSSGNTIYF.

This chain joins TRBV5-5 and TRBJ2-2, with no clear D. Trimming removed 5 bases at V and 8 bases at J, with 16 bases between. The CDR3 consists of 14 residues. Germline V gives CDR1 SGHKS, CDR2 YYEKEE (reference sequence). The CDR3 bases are TGTGCCAGCAGTTATGGGCCCAAGCCAGGGGAGCTGTTTTTT. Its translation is CASSYGPKPGELFF.

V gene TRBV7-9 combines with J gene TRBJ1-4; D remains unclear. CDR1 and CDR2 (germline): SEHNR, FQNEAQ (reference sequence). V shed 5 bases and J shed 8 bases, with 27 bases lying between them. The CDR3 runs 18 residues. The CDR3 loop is CASSPKWKFSGISEKLFF. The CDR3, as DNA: TGTGCCAGCAGCCCTAAATGGAAGTTTAGCGGGATCTCGGAAAAACTGTTTTTT.

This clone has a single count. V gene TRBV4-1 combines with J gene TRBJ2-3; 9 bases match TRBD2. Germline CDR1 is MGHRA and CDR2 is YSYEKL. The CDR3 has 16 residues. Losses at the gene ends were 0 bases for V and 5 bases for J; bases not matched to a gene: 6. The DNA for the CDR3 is TGCGCCAGCAGCCAAGAAGAGCGGGAGGCTCGAGATACGCAGTATTTT. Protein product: CASSQEEREARDTQYF.

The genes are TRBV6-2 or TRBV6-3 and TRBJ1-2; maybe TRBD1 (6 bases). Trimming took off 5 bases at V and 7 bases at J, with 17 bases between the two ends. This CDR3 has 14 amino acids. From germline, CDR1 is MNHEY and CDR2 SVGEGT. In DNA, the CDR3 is TGTGCCAGCAGTGACGCCCTCAGGGGATTTGGCTACACCTTC. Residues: CASSDALRGFGYTF.

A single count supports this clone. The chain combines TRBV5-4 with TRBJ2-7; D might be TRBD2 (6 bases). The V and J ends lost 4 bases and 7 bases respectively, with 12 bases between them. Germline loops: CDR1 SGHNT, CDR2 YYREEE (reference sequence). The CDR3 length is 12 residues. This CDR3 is CASSRGSLEQYF. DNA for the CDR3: TGTGCCAGCAGCCGGGGGTCTCTGGAGCAGTACTTC.

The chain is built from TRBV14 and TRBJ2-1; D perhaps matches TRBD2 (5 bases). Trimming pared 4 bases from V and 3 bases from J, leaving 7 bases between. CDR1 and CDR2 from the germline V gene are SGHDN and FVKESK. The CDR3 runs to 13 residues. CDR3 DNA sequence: TGTGCCAGCAGCCTCGACTACTACAATGAGCAGTTCTTC. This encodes CASSLDYYNEQFF.

CDR3 bases: TGCGCCAGCAGCCCCACTAGCGGGAGACGGGAGCTGTTTTTT. Translation gives CASSPTSGRRELFF. The gene calls are TRBV5-1 and TRBJ2-2; TRBD2 matches at 11 bases. This CDR3 has 14 amino acids. J was trimmed by 9 bases and V by 4 bases; bases with no gene match: 5. The germline gives CDR1 SGHRS, CDR2 YFSETQ.

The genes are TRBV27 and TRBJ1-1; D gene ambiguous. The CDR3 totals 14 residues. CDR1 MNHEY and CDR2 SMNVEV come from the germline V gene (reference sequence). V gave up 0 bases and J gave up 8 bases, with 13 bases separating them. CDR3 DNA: TGTGCCAGCAGTTTATCGAGGGCGACGGTCGAAGCTTTCTTT. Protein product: CASSLSRATVEAFF.

DNA for the CDR3: TGTGCCAGCAGTGATCCGACAGGGGGCTGGACCCAGTACTTC. Amino acid sequence: CASSDPTGGWTQYF. The rearrangement links TRBV25-1 to TRBJ2-5, with 10 positions matching TRBD1. The germline gives CDR1 MGHDK, CDR2 SYGVNS. V lost 3 bases and J lost 7; bases outside the gene matches: 5. The CDR3 is 14 amino acids.

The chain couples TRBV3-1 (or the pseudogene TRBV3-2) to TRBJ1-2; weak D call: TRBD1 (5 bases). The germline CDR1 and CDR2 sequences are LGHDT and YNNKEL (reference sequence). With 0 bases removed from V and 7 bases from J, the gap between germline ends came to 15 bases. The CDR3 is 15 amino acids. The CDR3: CASSQDRGGSGGYTF. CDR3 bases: TGTGCCAGCAGCCAAGATCGGGGGGGGTCTGGTGGCTACACCTTC.

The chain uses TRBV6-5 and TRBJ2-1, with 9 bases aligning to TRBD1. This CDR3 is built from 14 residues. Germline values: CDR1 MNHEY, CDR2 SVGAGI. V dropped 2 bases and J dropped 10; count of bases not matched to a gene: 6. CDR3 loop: CASSYGQGSEEQFF. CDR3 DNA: TGTGCCAGCAGTTACGGACAGGGGTCGGAAGAGCAGTTCTTC.

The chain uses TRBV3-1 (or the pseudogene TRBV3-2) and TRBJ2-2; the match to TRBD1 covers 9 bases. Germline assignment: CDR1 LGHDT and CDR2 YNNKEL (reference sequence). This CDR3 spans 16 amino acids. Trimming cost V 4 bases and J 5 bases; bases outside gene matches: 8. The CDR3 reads CASSPTWDRDTGELFF. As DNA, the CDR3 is TGTGCCAGCAGCCCGACATGGGACAGGGATACCGGGGAGCTGTTTTTT.

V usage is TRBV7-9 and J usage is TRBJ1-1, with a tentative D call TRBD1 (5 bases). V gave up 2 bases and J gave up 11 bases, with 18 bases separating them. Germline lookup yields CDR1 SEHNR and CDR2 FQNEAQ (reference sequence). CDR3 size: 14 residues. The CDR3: CASSLSVIWWGAFF. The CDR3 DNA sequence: TGTGCCAGCAGCTTATCCGTTATTTGGTGGGGCGCTTTCTTT.

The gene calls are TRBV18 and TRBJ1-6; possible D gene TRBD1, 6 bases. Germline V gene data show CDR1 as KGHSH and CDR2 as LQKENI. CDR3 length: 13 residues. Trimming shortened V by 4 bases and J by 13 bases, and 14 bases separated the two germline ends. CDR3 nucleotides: TGTGCCAGCTCACGAAACAGGGAAAATCCCCTCCACTTT. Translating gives CASSRNRENPLHF.

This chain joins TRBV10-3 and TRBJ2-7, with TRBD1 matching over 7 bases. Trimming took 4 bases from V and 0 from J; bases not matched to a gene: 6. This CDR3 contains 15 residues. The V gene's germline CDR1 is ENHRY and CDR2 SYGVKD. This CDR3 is CAISGRDSSSYEQYF. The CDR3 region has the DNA TGTGCCATCAGTGGACGGGACAGTAGCTCCTACGAGCAGTACTTC.

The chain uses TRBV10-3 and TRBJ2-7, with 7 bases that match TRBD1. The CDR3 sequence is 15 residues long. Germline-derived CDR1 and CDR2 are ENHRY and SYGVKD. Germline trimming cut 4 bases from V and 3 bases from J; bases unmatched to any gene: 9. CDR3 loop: CAISGPDRTVYEQYF. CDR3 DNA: TGTGCCATCAGTGGACCGGACAGGACCGTCTACGAGCAGTACTTC.

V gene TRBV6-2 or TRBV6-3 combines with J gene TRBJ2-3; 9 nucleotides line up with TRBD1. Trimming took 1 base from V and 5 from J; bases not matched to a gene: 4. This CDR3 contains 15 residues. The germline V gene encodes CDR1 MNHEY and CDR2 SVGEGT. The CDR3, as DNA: TGTGCCAGCAGTTACTTACAGGGGGCAATAGATACGCAGTATTTT. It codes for CASSYLQGAIDTQYF.

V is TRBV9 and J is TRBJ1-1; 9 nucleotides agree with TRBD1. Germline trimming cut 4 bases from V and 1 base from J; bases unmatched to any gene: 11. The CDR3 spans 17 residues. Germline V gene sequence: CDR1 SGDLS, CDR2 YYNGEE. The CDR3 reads CASSHRDREGANTEAFF. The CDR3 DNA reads TGTGCCAGCAGCCACCGGGACAGGGAAGGGGCGAACACTGAAGCTTTCTTT. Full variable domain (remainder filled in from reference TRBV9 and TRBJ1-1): DSGVTQTPKHLITATGQRVTLRCSPRSGDLSVYWYQQSLDQGLQFLIQYYNGEERAKGNILERFSAQQFPDLHSELNLSSLELGDSALYFCASSHRDREGANTEAFFGQGTRLTVV.

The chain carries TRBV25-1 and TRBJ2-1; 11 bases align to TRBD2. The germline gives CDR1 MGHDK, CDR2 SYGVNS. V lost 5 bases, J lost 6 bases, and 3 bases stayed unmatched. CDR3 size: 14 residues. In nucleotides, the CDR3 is TGTGCCAGCAGTCTTAGCGGGAGGGGCAATGAGCAGTTCTTC. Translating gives CASSLSGRGNEQFF. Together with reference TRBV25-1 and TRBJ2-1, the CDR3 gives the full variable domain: EADIYQTPRYLVIGTGKKITLECSQTMGHDKMYWYQQDPGMELHLIHYSYGVNSTEKGDLSSESTVSRIRTEHFPLTLESARPSHTSQYLCASSLSGRGNEQFFGPGTRLTVL.

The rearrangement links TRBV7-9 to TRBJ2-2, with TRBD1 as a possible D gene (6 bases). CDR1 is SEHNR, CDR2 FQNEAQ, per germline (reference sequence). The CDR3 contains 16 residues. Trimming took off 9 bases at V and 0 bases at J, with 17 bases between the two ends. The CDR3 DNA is TGTGCCAGTCCGTGGCACGGGACAACGAACACCGGGGAGCTGTTTTTT. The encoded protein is CASPWHGTTNTGELFF.

CDR3 region: CASSMGQAAAYTF. For the CDR3, the DNA is TGTGCCAGTAGTATGGGACAGGCTGCTGCCTACACCTTC. V usage is TRBV19 and J usage is TRBJ1-2, with 8 bases identical to TRBD1. Trimming took 3 bases from V and 10 from J; bases not matched to a gene: 7. Germline CDR1 and CDR2: LNHDA and SQIVND (reference sequence). The CDR3 sequence is 13 residues long. The full variable domain, in which reference TRBV19 and TRBJ1-2 provide the parts outside the CDR3, is DGGITQSPKYLFRKEGQNVTLSCEQNLNHDAMYWYRQDPGQGLRLIYYSQIVNDFQKGDIAEGYSVSREKKESFPLTVTSAQKNPTAFYLCASSMGQAAAYTFGSGTRLTVV.

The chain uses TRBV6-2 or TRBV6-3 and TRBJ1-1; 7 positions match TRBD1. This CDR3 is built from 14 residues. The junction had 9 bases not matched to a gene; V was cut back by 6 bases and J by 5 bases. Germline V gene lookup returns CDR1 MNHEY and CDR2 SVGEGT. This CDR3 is CASSPTGSRTEAFF. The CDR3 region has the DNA TGTGCCAGCAGCCCGACAGGGTCGAGAACTGAAGCTTTCTTT.

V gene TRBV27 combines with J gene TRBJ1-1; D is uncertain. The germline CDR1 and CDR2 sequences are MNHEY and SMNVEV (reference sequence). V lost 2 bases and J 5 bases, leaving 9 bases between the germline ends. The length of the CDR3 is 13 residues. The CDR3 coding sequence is TGTGCCAGCAGTTTACGAGGGTTGACTGAAGCTTTCTTT. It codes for CASSLRGLTEAFF.